This passage covers 17 T cell receptor beta chains from one sample sequenced in a study of T-cell reconstitution after alpha-beta-depleted transplantation in children. Unique molecular identifiers were incorporated into the prepared TCRbeta library. One entry per CDR3 protein, called by TCRdb with MiXCR from the PCR reads. The table shows 240,000 or so distinct CDR3 sequences, with around 13% occurring only once. Sequences were derived from PBMCs from the stem cell graft donor, sampled from the stem cell graft. Receptors originate from a human donor who donated a stem cell graft to a child with acute lymphoblastic leukemia.

This clonotype was observed many times. The chain couples TRBV5-1 to TRBJ2-7; 8 nucleotides line up with TRBD1. This CDR3 contains 14 residues. Per the germline V gene, CDR1 is SGHRS and CDR2 is YFSETQ. The junction had 7 bases not matched to a gene; V was cut back by 3 bases and J by 5 bases. The CDR3 reads CASSSRQGRHEQYF. In DNA form, the CDR3 reads TGCGCCAGCAGCTCTAGACAGGGGAGGCACGAGCAGTACTTC. The full variable domain, its missing parts supplied by reference TRBV5-1 and TRBJ2-7, is KAGVTQTPRYLIKTRGQQVTLSCSPISGHRSVSWYQQTPGQGLQFLFEYFSETQRNKGNFPGRFSGRQFSNSRSEMNVSTLELGDSALYLCASSSRQGRHEQYFGPGTRLTVT.

This clonotype occurred many times. The V call is TRBV20-1, the J call TRBJ2-1, with D tentatively TRBD2 (6 bases). This CDR3 region has 16 residues. The germline V gene encodes CDR1 DFQATT and CDR2 SNEGSKA (reference sequence). V was trimmed by 3 bases and J by 0 bases, leaving 15 bases between them. The CDR3 DNA follows: TGCAGTGCTAGTCTTACTGTGGACTACTCCTACAATGAGCAGTTCTTC. It translates to CSASLTVDYSYNEQFF.

Note on this clonotype: Just one base apart from a much larger clone, this may be a read error. V usage is TRBV13 and J usage is TRBJ2-1; D not certain. Germline V gene lookup returns CDR1 PRHDT and CDR2 FYEKMQ (reference sequence). V was pared by 9 bases and J by 7 bases, with 13 bases between. This CDR3 spans 12 amino acids. Here the CDR3 reads CARSTVPNEQFF. The CDR3 DNA is TGTGCCAGGAGCACGGTCCCTAATGAGCAGTTCTTC.

This clonotype was seen ten or more times. V gene TRBV5-1 combines with J gene TRBJ2-7; D unclear. Germline CDR1 and CDR2: SGHRS and YFSETQ. CDR3 size: 11 residues. V was clipped by 0 bases and J by 7 bases, with 5 bases between them. CDR3 loop: CASSLGGEQYF. The CDR3 DNA is TGCGCCAGCAGCTTGGGTGGGGAGCAGTACTTC.

This clonotype was picked up many times. The chain uses TRBV5-1 and TRBJ1-5, with D tentatively TRBD1 (5 bases). Between the trimmed V and J ends, which lost 3 bases and 6 bases, there was a span of 16 bases. CDR1 is SGHRS, CDR2 YFSETQ, per germline. This CDR3 is 15 amino acids long. The CDR3: CASSYSGAGGQPQHF. CDR3 DNA sequence: TGCGCCAGCAGCTACAGTGGGGCGGGAGGTCAGCCCCAGCATTTT.

On this clonotype: One end of the junction varies from germline; a read error may be responsible. The J gene is TRBJ2-1, the V gene TRBV24-1; possible D gene TRBD2, 5 bases. CDR1 KGHDR and CDR2 SFDVKD come from the germline V gene. The CDR3 is made up of 14 amino acids. CDR3 in DNA: TGTGCCACCAGTGACTCTGGGAGATACACTGAGCAGTTCTTC. It is translated as CATSDSGRYTEQFF.

This clonotype was seen at least ten times. The gene calls are TRBV4-3 and TRBJ1-2; D is perhaps TRBD1 (5 bases). Germline CDR1 and CDR2: LGHNA and YSLEER. The CDR3 consists of 15 residues. With 4 bases removed from V and 5 bases from J, the gap between germline ends came to 17 bases. The CDR3 loop is CASSPDQGTLYGYTF. CDR3 DNA sequence: TGCGCCAGCAGCCCCGACCAAGGGACGTTATATGGCTACACCTTC.

Many counts were recorded for this clonotype. This sequence joins TRBV5-1 and TRBJ1-2; weak D call: TRBD1 (6 bases). V lost 4 bases, J lost 4 bases, and 17 bases lay in between. The CDR3 is 15 residues long. Germline V gives CDR1 SGHRS, CDR2 YFSETQ. CDR3 nucleotide sequence: TGCGCCAGCAGCCAGGACAGCCTTCAATTCTATGGCTACACCTTC. Its protein product is CASSQDSLQFYGYTF. Filled out from reference TRBV5-1 and TRBJ1-2, the complete variable domain reads KAGVTQTPRYLIKTRGQQVTLSCSPISGHRSVSWYQQTPGQGLQFLFEYFSETQRNKGNFPGRFSGRQFSNSRSEMNVSTLELGDSALYLCASSQDSLQFYGYTFGSGTRLTVV.

V gene TRBV5-1 combines with J gene TRBJ1-4; 8 bases line up with TRBD1. The ends lost 1 base at V and 6 bases at J; junction bases unmatched: 14. The CDR3 loop spans 18 amino acids. Germline V CDR1 and CDR2: SGHRS, YFSETQ. In nucleotides, the CDR3 is TGCGCCAGCAGCTTGTGGGGGACAGGCCTCCGAAACGATGAAAAACTGTTTTTT. The encoded protein is CASSLWGTGLRNDEKLFF.

This clonotype was detected only a few times. The chain uses TRBV11-2 and TRBJ2-1, with TRBD2 matching 9 bases. The germline CDR1 and CDR2 sequences are SGHAT and FQNNGV. Trimming at V came to 5 bases and at J to 8 bases, leaving 7 bases not matched to a gene. The CDR3 is made up of 14 amino acids. The CDR3 loop reads CASSLGAGGDEQFF. The CDR3, as DNA: TGTGCCAGCAGCCTCGGGGCGGGGGGGGATGAGCAGTTCTTC.

Notes on this clonotype: A much more abundant neighbour one base away suggests this may be a read error. The chain uses TRBV7-2 and TRBJ1-2; the D is unclear. CDR1 SGHTA and CDR2 FQGNSA come from the germline V gene. CDR3 length equals 12 residues. The chain's CDR3 is CASSFLDYGFTF. The CDR3 DNA follows: TGTGCCAGCAGCTTCCTAGACTATGGCTTCACCTTC.

This clonotype was recorded many times. The chain recombines TRBV7-9 with TRBJ2-5; possible D gene TRBD2, 6 bases. The CDR3 sequence is 14 residues long. Germline V gives CDR1 SEHNR, CDR2 FQNEAQ (reference sequence). Trimming removed 11 bases from V and 0 bases from J, with 16 bases in between. CDR3 residues: CAGDSRVYQETQYF. The CDR3 DNA follows: TGTGCCGGGGACTCCCGAGTGTACCAAGAGACCCAGTACTTC. The full variable domain, its missing parts supplied by reference TRBV7-9 and TRBJ2-5, is DTGVSQNPRHKITKRGQNVTFRCDPISEHNRLYWYRQTLGQGPEFLTYFQNEAQLEKSRLLSDRFSAERPKGSFSTLEIQRTEQGDSAMYLCAGDSRVYQETQYFGPGTRLLVL.

This sequence joins TRBV12-3 or TRBV12-4 and TRBJ1-5; 9 bases match TRBD1. The CDR3 extends over 15 amino acids. Trimming removed 5 bases from V and 6 bases from J; junction bases left unmatched: 8. The CDR3 here is CASSGTGGKGQPQHF. In nucleotides, the CDR3 is TGTGCCAGCAGTGGTACAGGGGGCAAGGGTCAGCCCCAGCATTTT.

The chain is built from TRBV11-1 and TRBJ2-5, with D perhaps TRBD2 (7 bases). Germline CDR1 SGHAT, CDR2 FQDESV (reference sequence). V was shortened by 5 bases and J by 4 bases, with 29 bases between the two germline ends. This CDR3 is 19 amino acids long. CDR3 sequence (DNA): TGTGCCAGCAGCCCTAAGCCTAATGTCGCGGCGGGGGCAAGAGAGACCCAGTACTTC. Protein sequence: CASSPKPNVAAGARETQYF.

This clonotype was seen repeatedly, ten times or more. The chain carries TRBV20-1 and TRBJ2-7; D possibly matches TRBD1 or TRBD2 (5 bases each). CDR3 length equals 12 residues. CDR1 DFQATT and CDR2 SNEGSKA come from the germline V gene (reference sequence). V gave up 7 bases and J gave up 8 bases, with 18 bases separating them. The CDR3: CSVHPPGTKQYF. In DNA form, the CDR3 reads TGCAGTGTTCATCCTCCCGGGACCAAGCAGTACTTC.

This clonotype was picked up many times. This sequence joins TRBV12-3 or TRBV12-4 and TRBJ1-3; D is possibly TRBD1 (6 bases). This CDR3 comprises 14 residues. With 4 bases removed from V and 7 bases from J, the gap between germline ends came to 14 bases. CDR3 nucleotides: TGTGCCAGCAGTTGGGGGGCTAAGGGTAACACCATATATTTT. Its protein product is CASSWGAKGNTIYF.

This clonotype was observed a handful of times. The rearrangement joins TRBV30 to TRBJ2-7; D is uncertain. The germline V gene encodes CDR1 GTSNPN and CDR2 SVGIG (reference sequence). Trimming pared 0 bases from V and 1 base from J, leaving 7 bases between. The CDR3 is made up of 13 amino acids. This chain's CDR3 is CAWSVQSSYEQYF. The CDR3 DNA is TGTGCCTGGAGTGTTCAAAGTTCCTACGAGCAGTACTTC.